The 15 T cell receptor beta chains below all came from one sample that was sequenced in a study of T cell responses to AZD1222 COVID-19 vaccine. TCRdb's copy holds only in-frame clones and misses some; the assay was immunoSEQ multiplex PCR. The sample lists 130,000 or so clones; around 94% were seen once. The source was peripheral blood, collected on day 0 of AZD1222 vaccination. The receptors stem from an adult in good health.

The CDR3 here is CASSWVRRDRGPGNSPLHF. CDR3 DNA: TGTGCCAGCAGCTGGGTACGTCGGGACAGGGGGCCGGGAAATTCACCCCTCCACTTT. The chain links TRBV7-8 to TRBJ1-6, with 12 bases fitting TRBD1. Germline CDR1 SGHVS, CDR2 FQNEAQ. The CDR3 spans 19 residues. V was clipped by 4 bases and J by 7 bases; unmatched bases: 14.

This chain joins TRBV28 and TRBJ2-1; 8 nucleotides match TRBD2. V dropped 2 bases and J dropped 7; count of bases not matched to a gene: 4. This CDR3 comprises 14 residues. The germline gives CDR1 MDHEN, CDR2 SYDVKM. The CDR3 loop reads CASSLALAGNEQFF. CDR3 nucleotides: TGTGCCAGCAGTTTAGCTTTAGCGGGGAATGAGCAGTTCTTC.

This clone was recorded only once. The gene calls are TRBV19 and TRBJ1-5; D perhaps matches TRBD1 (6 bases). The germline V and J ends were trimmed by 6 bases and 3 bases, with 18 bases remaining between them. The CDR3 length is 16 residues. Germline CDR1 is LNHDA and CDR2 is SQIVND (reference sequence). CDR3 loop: CASREVQGTINQPQHF. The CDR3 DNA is TGTGCCAGTAGAGAGGTGCAGGGGACGATCAATCAGCCCCAGCATTTT.

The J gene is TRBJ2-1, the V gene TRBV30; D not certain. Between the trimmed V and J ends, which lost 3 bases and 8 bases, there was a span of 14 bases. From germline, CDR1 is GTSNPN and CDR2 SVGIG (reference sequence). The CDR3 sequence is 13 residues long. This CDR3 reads CAWRVRLRHEQFF. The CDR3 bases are TGTGCCTGGAGGGTCCGACTTAGGCATGAGCAGTTCTTC.

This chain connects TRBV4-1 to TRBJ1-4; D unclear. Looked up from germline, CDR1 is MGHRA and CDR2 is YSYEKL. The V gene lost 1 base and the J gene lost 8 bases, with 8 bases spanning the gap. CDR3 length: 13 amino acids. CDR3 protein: CASSQVGYEKLFF. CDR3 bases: TGCGCCAGCAGCCAAGTGGGGTACGAAAAACTGTTTTTT.

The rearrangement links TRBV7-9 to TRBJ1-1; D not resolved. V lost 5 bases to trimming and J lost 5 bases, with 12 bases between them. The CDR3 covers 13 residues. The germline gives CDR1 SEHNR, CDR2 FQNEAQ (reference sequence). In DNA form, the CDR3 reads TGTGCCAGCAGCCCCCTAGACTTAACTGAAGCTTTCTTT. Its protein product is CASSPLDLTEAFF.

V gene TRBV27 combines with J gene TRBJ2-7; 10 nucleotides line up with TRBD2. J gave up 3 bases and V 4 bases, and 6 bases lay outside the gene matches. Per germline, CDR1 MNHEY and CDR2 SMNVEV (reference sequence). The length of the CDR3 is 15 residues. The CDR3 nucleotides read TGTGCCAGCAGTTCCTCCGGGACTAGCGTCTACGAGCAGTACTTC. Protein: CASSSSGTSVYEQYF.

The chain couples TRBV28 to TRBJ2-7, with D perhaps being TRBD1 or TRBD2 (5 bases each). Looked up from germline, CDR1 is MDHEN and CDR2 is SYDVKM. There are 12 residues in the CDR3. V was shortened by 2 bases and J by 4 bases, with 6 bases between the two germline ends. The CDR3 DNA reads TGTGCCAGCAGTTTAGGGGGATACGAGCAGTACTTC. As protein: CASSLGGYEQYF.

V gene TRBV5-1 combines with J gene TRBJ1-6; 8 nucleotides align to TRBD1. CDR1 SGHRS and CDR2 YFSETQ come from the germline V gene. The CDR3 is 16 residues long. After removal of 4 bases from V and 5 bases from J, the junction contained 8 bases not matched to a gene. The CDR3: CASSAGDRTHNSPLHF. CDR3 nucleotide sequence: TGCGCCAGCAGCGCGGGGGACAGGACCCATAATTCACCCCTCCACTTT.

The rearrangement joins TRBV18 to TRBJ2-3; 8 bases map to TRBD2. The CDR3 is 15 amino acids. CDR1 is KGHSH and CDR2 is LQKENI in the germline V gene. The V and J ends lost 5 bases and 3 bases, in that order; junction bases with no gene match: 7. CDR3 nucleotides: TGTGCCAGCTCAGACAGACTAGCGAGAACAGATACGCAGTATTTT. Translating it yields CASSDRLARTDTQYF.

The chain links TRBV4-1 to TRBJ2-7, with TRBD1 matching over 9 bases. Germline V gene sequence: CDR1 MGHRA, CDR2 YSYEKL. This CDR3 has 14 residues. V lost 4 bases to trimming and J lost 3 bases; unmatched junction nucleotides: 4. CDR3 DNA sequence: TGCGCCAGCAGCCTAGAGACAGGGGGCTACGAGCAGTACTTC. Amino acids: CASSLETGGYEQYF.

The CDR3 DNA is TGCAGTGCTAGTGAAAGGGTGCAGTACTTC. Translating it yields CSASERVQYF. This chain links TRBV20-1 with TRBJ2-7; D call uncertain. Deletions cut 3 bases from V and 9 bases from J, with 9 bases between. The germline V gene has CDR1 DFQATT and CDR2 SNEGSKA (reference sequence). The CDR3 covers 10 residues.

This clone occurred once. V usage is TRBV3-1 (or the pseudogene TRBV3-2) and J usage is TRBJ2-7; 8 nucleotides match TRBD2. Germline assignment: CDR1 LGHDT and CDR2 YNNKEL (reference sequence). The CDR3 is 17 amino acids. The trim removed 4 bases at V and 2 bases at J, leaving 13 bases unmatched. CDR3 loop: CASSPTTGTRYPYEQYF. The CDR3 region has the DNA TGTGCCAGCAGCCCAACTACCGGGACTAGGTACCCCTACGAGCAGTACTTC.

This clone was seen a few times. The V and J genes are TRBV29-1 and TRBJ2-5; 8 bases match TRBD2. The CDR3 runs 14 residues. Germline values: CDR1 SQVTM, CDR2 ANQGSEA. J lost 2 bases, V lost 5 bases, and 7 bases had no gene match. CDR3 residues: CSVPRLARQETQYF. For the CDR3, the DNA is TGCAGCGTTCCTCGACTAGCGAGACAAGAGACCCAGTACTTC. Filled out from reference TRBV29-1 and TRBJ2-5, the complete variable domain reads SAVISQKPSRDICQRGTSLTIQCQVDSQVTMMFWYRQQPGQSLTLIATANQGSEATYESGFVIDKFPISRPNLTFSTLTVSNMSPEDSSIYLCSVPRLARQETQYFGPGTRLLVL.

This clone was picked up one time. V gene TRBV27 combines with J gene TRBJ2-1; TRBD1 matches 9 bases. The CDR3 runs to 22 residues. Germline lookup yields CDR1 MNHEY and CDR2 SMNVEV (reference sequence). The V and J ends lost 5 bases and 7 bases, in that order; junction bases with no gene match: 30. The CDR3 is CASSLKGTVPGQGGTGVNEQFF. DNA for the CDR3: TGTGCCAGCAGTCTTAAGGGGACCGTCCCGGGACAGGGAGGTACAGGTGTGAATGAGCAGTTCTTC.